These 28 T cell receptor beta chains came from one sample sequenced in a study of blood T cells in healthy people across ages. A sample-barcoded 5' primer and a J-beta primer mix were used in a second PCR of roughly 6 to 11 cycles. TCRdb re-derived calls from the 5' RACE reads in MiXCR, one entry per CDR3 protein. This sample has approximately 830,000 distinct CDR3 sequences, with 55% to 65% found just once. The sequenced sample consisted of blood. The source of these receptors is a man in his thirties or forties in good health.

Details on this clonotype: A read error may account for a junction end that differs from germline. The chain employs TRBV9 and TRBJ2-7; D is undetermined. Germline V lookup: CDR1 SGDLS, CDR2 YYNGEE. This CDR3 region has 14 residues. CDR3 amino acids: CASSIQQSSYGQYF. The CDR3 coding sequence is TGTGCCAGCAGCATCCAGCAGAGCTCCTACGGGCAGTACTTC. Filled out from reference TRBV9 and TRBJ2-7, the complete variable domain reads DSGVTQTPKHLITATGQRVTLRCSPRSGDLSVYWYQQSLDQGLQFLIQYYNGEERAKGNILERFSAQQFPDLHSELNLSSLELGDSALYFCASSIQQSSYGQYFGPGTRLTVT.

Concerning this clonotype: The junction departs from the called germline gene at one end, perhaps through a read error. J is TRBJ1-5 and V is TRBV7-6, with TRBD1 matching over 8 bases. This CDR3 has 16 residues. Looked up from germline, CDR1 is SGHVS and CDR2 is FNYEAQ. In DNA, the CDR3 is TGTGTCAGCAGCTTAGGGACAGGAGGAGGCAATCAGCCCCAGCATTTT. Encoded protein: CVSSLGTGGGNQPQHF.

The chain carries TRBV5-4 and TRBJ2-5, with no clear D. Looked up from germline, CDR1 is SGHNT and CDR2 is YYREEE (reference sequence). This CDR3 has 14 residues. Trimming shortened V by 0 bases and J by 4 bases, and 10 bases separated the two germline ends. CDR3 in amino acids: CASSLAARRETQYF. The CDR3 DNA follows: TGTGCCAGCAGCTTGGCGGCCAGACGAGAGACCCAGTACTTC. Based on the CDR3 plus reference TRBV5-4 and TRBJ2-5, the full variable domain is ETGVTQSPTHLIKTRGQQVTLRCSSQSGHNTVSWYQQALGQGPQFIFQYYREEENGRGNFPPRFSGLQFPNYSSELNVNALELDDSALYLCASSLAARRETQYFGPGTRLLVL.

The chain carries TRBV9 and TRBJ1-1; D gene unclear. The CDR3 runs to 14 residues. Trimming removed 3 bases from V and 1 base from J, with 10 bases in between. Germline lookup yields CDR1 SGDLS and CDR2 YYNGEE. The CDR3: CASSAQHPNTEAFF. CDR3 nucleotides: TGTGCCAGCAGCGCACAGCACCCGAACACTGAAGCTTTCTTT. Filled out from reference TRBV9 and TRBJ1-1, the complete variable domain reads DSGVTQTPKHLITATGQRVTLRCSPRSGDLSVYWYQQSLDQGLQFLIQYYNGEERAKGNILERFSAQQFPDLHSELNLSSLELGDSALYFCASSAQHPNTEAFFGQGTRLTVV.

This clonotype has a handful of counts. This chain connects TRBV6-2 or TRBV6-3 to TRBJ2-4, with D uncertain. Germline values: CDR1 MNHEY, CDR2 SVGEGT. The length of the CDR3 is 17 residues. Trimming pared 0 bases from V and 0 bases from J, leaving 12 bases between. CDR3 loop: CASSYSGRSLAKNIQYF. The CDR3 coding sequence is TGTGCCAGCAGTTACTCAGGCCGGTCCCTAGCCAAAAACATTCAGTACTTC.

The chain carries TRBV27 and TRBJ2-4, with 11 bases lining up with TRBD2. The CDR3 is 17 residues long. The V segment lost 5 bases and the J segment 6 bases; nucleotides outside the gene matches: 12. From germline, CDR1 is MNHEY and CDR2 SMNVEV (reference sequence). Here the CDR3 reads CASSPTTSGGGGNIQYF. CDR3 sequence (DNA): TGTGCCAGCAGTCCTACTACTAGCGGGGGCGGGGGAAACATTCAGTACTTC.

This clonotype was seen more than once but under ten times. The chain uses TRBV29-1 and TRBJ2-1, with no clear D. The CDR3 is made up of 12 amino acids. V lost 4 bases, J lost 4 bases, and 8 bases lay in between. Germline values: CDR1 SQVTM, CDR2 ANQGSEA. CDR3 residues: CSVVSKYNEQFF. In nucleotides, the CDR3 is TGCAGCGTTGTAAGCAAGTACAATGAGCAGTTCTTC.

The chain carries TRBV2 and TRBJ1-5; D remains unclear. Germline lookup yields CDR1 SNHLY and CDR2 FYNNEI. The CDR3 consists of 15 residues. Trimming took off 5 bases at V and 5 bases at J, with 16 bases between the two ends. Written as DNA, the CDR3 is TGTGCCAGCAGTTCTTGGACTGGGCCGGATCAGCCCCAGCATTTT. Its protein product is CASSSWTGPDQPQHF.

This sequence joins TRBV9 and TRBJ1-1, with D possibly being TRBD1 (6 bases). Looked up from germline, CDR1 is SGDLS and CDR2 is YYNGEE. The CDR3 length is 15 residues. The V gene lost 2 bases and the J gene lost 3 bases, with 14 bases spanning the gap. This CDR3 reads CASSVGGGDDTEAFF. CDR3 nucleotides: TGTGCCAGCAGCGTTGGAGGGGGGGACGACACTGAAGCTTTCTTT. Full variable domain (remainder filled in from reference TRBV9 and TRBJ1-1): DSGVTQTPKHLITATGQRVTLRCSPRSGDLSVYWYQQSLDQGLQFLIQYYNGEERAKGNILERFSAQQFPDLHSELNLSSLELGDSALYFCASSVGGGDDTEAFFGQGTRLTVV.

V usage is TRBV11-1 and J usage is TRBJ2-3; unclear D gene. The CDR3 length is 14 residues. Germline V gene lookup returns CDR1 SGHAT and CDR2 FQDESV (reference sequence). V was cut by 5 bases and J by 6 bases, with 15 bases left in between. As DNA, the CDR3 is TGTGCCAGCAGCCGTGCCTCTTATGCGGATACGCAGTATTTT. Protein sequence: CASSRASYADTQYF.

The chain carries TRBV29-1 and TRBJ2-1, with D possibly being TRBD1 or TRBD2 (5 bases each). Germline values: CDR1 SQVTM, CDR2 ANQGSEA. The CDR3 has 14 amino acids. V gave up 7 bases and J gave up 8 bases, with 21 bases separating them. The CDR3 loop reads CSAHRAQGEHEQFF. The CDR3 region has the DNA TGCAGCGCCCACCGGGCCCAGGGAGAGCATGAGCAGTTCTTC.

The chain carries TRBV11-2 and TRBJ2-2; TRBD1 aligns across 11 bases. J gave up 7 bases and V 3 bases, and 4 bases lay outside the gene matches. Per germline, CDR1 SGHAT and CDR2 FQNNGV. CDR3 length: 15 amino acids. CDR3 in amino acids: CASSFRDRGNGELFF. The CDR3 nucleotides read TGTGCCAGCAGCTTCCGGGACAGGGGGAACGGGGAGCTGTTTTTT.

This chain connects TRBV7-2 to TRBJ2-7; D perhaps matches TRBD1 (6 bases). V gave up 5 bases and J gave up 7 bases, with 15 bases separating them. This CDR3 region has 13 residues. Germline V CDR1 and CDR2: SGHTA, FQGNSA. CDR3 sequence (DNA): TGTGCCAGCAGCCGCCGGGACATGGTTGAGCAGTACTTC. As protein: CASSRRDMVEQYF.

The chain combines TRBV3-1 with TRBJ2-1; D gene unclear. The CDR3 length is 13 residues. CDR1 and CDR2 from the germline V gene are LGHDT and YNNKEL (reference sequence). V was cut by 1 base and J by 4 bases, with 5 bases left in between. CDR3 in amino acids: CASSQAEYNEQFF. CDR3 bases: TGTGCCAGCAGCCAAGCGGAATACAATGAGCAGTTCTTC.

Only a few counts were recorded for this clonotype. The rearrangement links TRBV7-3 to TRBJ2-1, with 12 bases identical to TRBD1. This CDR3 comprises 15 residues. Losses at the gene ends were 6 bases for V and 7 bases for J; bases not matched to a gene: 7. CDR1 is SGHTA, CDR2 FQGTGA, per germline. CDR3 sequence reads: CASSSGTGGRNEQFF. In DNA form, the CDR3 reads TGTGCCAGCAGTTCCGGGACAGGGGGCCGAAATGAGCAGTTCTTC. The variable domain in full, with the rest retrieved from reference TRBV7-3 and TRBJ2-1, is GAGVSQTPSNKVTEKGKYVELRCDPISGHTALYWYRQSLGQGPEFLIYFQGTGAADDSGLPNDRFFAVRPEGSVSTLKIQRTERGDSAVYLCASSSGTGGRNEQFFGPGTRLTVL.

The chain has TRBV6-2 or TRBV6-3 and TRBJ2-3; TRBD1 might be the D (5 bases). V lost 2 bases and J 0 bases, leaving 15 bases between the germline ends. Per germline, CDR1 MNHEY and CDR2 SVGEGT. CDR3 length: 17 amino acids. The chain's CDR3 is CASSYSIAGPSTDTQYF. DNA for the CDR3: TGTGCCAGCAGTTACAGCATCGCAGGGCCTAGCACAGATACGCAGTATTTT.

The genes are TRBV6-5 and TRBJ2-1; the D gene is possibly TRBD2 (5 bases). The ends were cut back, 6 bases at V and 11 bases at J, with 14 bases in the middle. The CDR3 length is 12 residues. Germline CDR1 reads MNHEY; CDR2 reads SVGAGI. This chain's CDR3 is CASSGSGSKQFF. The CDR3 DNA is TGTGCCAGCAGCGGTTCGGGGAGTAAGCAGTTCTTC.

This chain joins TRBV11-2 and TRBJ2-1; D call uncertain. V dropped 2 bases and J dropped 8 bases, with 10 bases sitting between them. The CDR3 loop spans 13 amino acids. Germline V gene data show CDR1 as SGHAT and CDR2 as FQNNGV. In nucleotides, the CDR3 is TGTGCCAGCAGCTTATCGCTAAGGGATGAGCAGTTCTTC. Residues: CASSLSLRDEQFF.

This clonotype was seen more than once but under ten times. The chain's CDR3 is CSVVPLRQASGVYEQYF. The CDR3 coding sequence is TGCAGCGTTGTCCCTCTTCGCCAAGCTAGCGGGGTCTACGAGCAGTACTTC. The rearrangement joins TRBV29-1 to TRBJ2-5; 9 bases are a match to TRBD2. TRBJ2-7 explains the end of the DNA better; the J call may be wrong. The CDR3 totals 17 residues. Germline V gene sequence: CDR1 SQVTM, CDR2 ANQGSEA.

On this clonotype itself: It may be a read error: a sequence one base away is much more abundant. The chain carries TRBV7-8 and TRBJ2-7; 9 positions match TRBD1. This CDR3 spans 15 amino acids. Germline loops: CDR1 SGHVS, CDR2 FQNEAQ. The ends lost 7 bases at V and 7 bases at J; junction bases unmatched: 14. The CDR3 DNA is TGTGCCAGCACCTATCCCGGGACAGGGTACAATGAGCAGTACTTC. Its translation is CASTYPGTGYNEQYF.

V usage is TRBV7-3 and J usage is TRBJ2-4; perhaps TRBD2 as D (6 bases). The J call may be faulty, since TRBJ2-7 better matches the DNA end. CDR3 length equals 14 residues. In germline, CDR1 is SGHTA, CDR2 FQGTGA. DNA for the CDR3: TGTGCCAGCAGCTTAGGGGCTAGCGTCGACGAGCAGTACTTC. Encoded protein: CASSLGASVDEQYF.

CDR3 DNA sequence: TGTGCCAGCAGCTTAATGGGGACTAGCGGGGGGCTCTACAATGAGCAGTTCTTC. Amino acid sequence: CASSLMGTSGGLYNEQFF. This chain links TRBV7-3 with TRBJ2-1; 15 bases fit TRBD2. CDR1 SGHTA and CDR2 FQGTGA come from the germline V gene. J lost 3 bases, V lost 1 base, and 4 bases had no gene match. The CDR3 is made up of 18 amino acids.

The chain joins TRBV12-3 or TRBV12-4 to TRBJ2-7; D is undetermined. Trimming removed 3 bases at V and 3 bases at J, with 9 bases between. The CDR3 extends over 13 amino acids. The CDR3 reads CASSFLGNYEQYF. DNA of the CDR3: TGTGCCAGCAGTTTTTTAGGCAACTACGAGCAGTACTTC.

The V and J genes are TRBV20-1 and TRBJ2-6; unclear D gene. The germline gives CDR1 DFQATT, CDR2 SNEGSKA (reference sequence). Between the trimmed V and J ends, which lost 3 bases and 1 base, there was a span of 10 bases. The CDR3 extends over 15 amino acids. The CDR3 DNA sequence: TGCAGTGCTAGGGATTGGTCATCTGGGGCCAACGTCCTGACTTTC. As protein: CSARDWSSGANVLTF.

This sequence joins TRBV7-9 and TRBJ2-1; 9 bases line up with TRBD1. This CDR3 spans 17 amino acids. The V and J ends lost 0 bases and 2 bases, in that order; junction bases with no gene match: 5. The germline gives CDR1 SEHNR, CDR2 FQNEAQ (reference sequence). In nucleotides, the CDR3 is TGTGCCAGCAGCTTAGCCCACAGGGGGCTTGCCTACAATGAGCAGTTCTTC. Translated: CASSLAHRGLAYNEQFF.

This clonotype was detected only once. J is TRBJ1-2 and V is TRBV30; 10 bases are shared with TRBD1. The junction had 7 bases not matched to a gene; V was cut back by 7 bases and J by 5 bases. CDR1 and CDR2 (germline): GTSNPN, SVGIG (reference sequence). This CDR3 spans 13 amino acids. The CDR3 loop is CAYLGQGVYGYTF. CDR3 nucleotide sequence: TGTGCCTACCTAGGACAGGGGGTTTATGGCTACACCTTC.

V usage is TRBV29-1 and J usage is TRBJ2-7; TRBD2 aligns across 13 bases. The V gene end was trimmed by 6 bases and the J gene end by 4 bases; junction bases not matched to a gene: 0. The germline gives CDR1 SQVTM, CDR2 ANQGSEA. This CDR3 has 12 amino acids. The CDR3 nucleotides are TGCAGCGTGACTAGCGGGGGGTACGAGCAGTACTTC. Translation: CSVTSGGYEQYF.

This clonotype was counted once. Here the CDR3 DNA reads TGTGCCAGCAGCTTAAGGTCAGGGGCGGGAGCTGGGGAGCAGTACTTC. Amino acid sequence: CASSLRSGAGAGEQYF. The J gene is TRBJ2-7, the V gene TRBV13; weak D call: TRBD2 (7 bases). Germline-derived CDR1 and CDR2 are PRHDT and FYEKMQ (reference sequence). The CDR3 sequence is 16 residues long. V was shortened by 2 bases and J by 7 bases, with 21 bases between the two germline ends.